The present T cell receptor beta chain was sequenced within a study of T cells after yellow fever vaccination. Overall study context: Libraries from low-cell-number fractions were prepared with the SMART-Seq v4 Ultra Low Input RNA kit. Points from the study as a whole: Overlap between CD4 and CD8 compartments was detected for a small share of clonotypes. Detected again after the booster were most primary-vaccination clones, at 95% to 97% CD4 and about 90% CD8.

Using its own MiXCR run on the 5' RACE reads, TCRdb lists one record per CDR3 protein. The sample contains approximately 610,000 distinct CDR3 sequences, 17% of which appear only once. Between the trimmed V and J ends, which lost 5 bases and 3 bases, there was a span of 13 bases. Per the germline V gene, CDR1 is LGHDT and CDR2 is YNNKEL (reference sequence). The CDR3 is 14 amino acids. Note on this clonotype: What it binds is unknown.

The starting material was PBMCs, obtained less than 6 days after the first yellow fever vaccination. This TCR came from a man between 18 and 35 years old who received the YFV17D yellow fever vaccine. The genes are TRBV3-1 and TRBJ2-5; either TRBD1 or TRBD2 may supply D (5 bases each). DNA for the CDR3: TGTGCCAGCAGCAGAGGGGCGCACGAAGAGACCCAGTACTTC. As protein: CASSRGAHEETQYF.